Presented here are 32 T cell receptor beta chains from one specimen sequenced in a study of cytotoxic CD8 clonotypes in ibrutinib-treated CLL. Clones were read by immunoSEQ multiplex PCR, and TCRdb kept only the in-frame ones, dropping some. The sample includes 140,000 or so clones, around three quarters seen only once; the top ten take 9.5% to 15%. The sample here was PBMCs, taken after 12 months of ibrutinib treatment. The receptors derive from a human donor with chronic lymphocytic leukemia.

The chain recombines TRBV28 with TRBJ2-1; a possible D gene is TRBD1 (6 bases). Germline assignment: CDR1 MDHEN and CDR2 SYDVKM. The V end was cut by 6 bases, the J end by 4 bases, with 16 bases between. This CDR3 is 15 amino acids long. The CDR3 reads CASRRTGSPYNEQFF. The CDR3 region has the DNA TGTGCCAGCAGGCGAACAGGGTCCCCATACAATGAGCAGTTCTTC. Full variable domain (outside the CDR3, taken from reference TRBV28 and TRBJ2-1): DVKVTQSSRYLVKRTGEKVFLECVQDMDHENMFWYRQDPGLGLRLIYFSYDVKMKEKGDIPEGYSVSREKKERFSLILESASTNQTSMYLCASRRTGSPYNEQFFGPGTRLTVL.

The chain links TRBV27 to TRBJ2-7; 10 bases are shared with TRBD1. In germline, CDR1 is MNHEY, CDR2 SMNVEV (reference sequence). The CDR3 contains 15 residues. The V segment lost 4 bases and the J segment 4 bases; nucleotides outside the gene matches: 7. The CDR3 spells CASSSRTGGSYEQYF. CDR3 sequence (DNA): TGTGCCAGCAGTTCGCGGACAGGGGGTTCATACGAGCAGTACTTC.

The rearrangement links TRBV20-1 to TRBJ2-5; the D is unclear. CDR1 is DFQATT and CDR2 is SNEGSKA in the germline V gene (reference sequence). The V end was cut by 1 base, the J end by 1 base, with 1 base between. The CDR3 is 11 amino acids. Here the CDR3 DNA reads TGCAGTGCTAGAGTCCAAGAGACCCAGTACTTC. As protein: CSARVQETQYF.

The CDR3 region is CASSQINQPQHF. CDR3 DNA sequence: TGTGCCAGCAGCCAAATAAATCAGCCCCAGCATTTT. The V and J genes are TRBV28 and TRBJ1-5; D is uncertain. The germline V and J ends were trimmed by 6 bases and 4 bases, with 7 bases remaining between them. The CDR3 contains 12 residues. Germline loops: CDR1 MDHEN, CDR2 SYDVKM.

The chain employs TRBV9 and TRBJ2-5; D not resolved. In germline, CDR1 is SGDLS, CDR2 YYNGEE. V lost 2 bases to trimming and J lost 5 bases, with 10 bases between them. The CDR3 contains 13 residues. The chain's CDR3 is CASSVGASETQYF. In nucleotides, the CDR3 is TGTGCCAGCAGCGTTGGTGCTTCGGAGACCCAGTACTTC.

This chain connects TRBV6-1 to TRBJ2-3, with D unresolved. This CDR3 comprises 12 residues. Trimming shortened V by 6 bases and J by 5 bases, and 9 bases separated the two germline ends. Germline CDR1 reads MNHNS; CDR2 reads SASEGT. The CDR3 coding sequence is TGTGCCAGCAGCCAAACAAGAGATACGCAGTATTTT. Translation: CASSQTRDTQYF.

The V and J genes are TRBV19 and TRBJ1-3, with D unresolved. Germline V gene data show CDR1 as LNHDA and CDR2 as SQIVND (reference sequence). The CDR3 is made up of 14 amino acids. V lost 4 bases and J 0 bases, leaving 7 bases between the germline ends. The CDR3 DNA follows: TGTGCCAGTAGTAGCTTGAACTCTGGAAACACCATATATTTT. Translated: CASSSLNSGNTIYF.

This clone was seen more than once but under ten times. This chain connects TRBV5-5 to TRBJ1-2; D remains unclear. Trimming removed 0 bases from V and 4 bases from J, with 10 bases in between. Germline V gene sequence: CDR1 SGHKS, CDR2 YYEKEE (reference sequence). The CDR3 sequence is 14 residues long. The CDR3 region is CASSLVSQSYGYTF. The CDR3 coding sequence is TGTGCCAGCAGCTTGGTGTCTCAAAGCTATGGCTACACCTTC.

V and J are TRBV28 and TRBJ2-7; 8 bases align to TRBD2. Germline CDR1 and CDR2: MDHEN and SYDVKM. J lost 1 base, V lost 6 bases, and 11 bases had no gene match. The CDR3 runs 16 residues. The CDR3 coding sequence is TGTGCCAGCAGCCCCCGGGGGGGCGGGTGGTCCTACGAGCAGTACTTC. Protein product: CASSPRGGGWSYEQYF.

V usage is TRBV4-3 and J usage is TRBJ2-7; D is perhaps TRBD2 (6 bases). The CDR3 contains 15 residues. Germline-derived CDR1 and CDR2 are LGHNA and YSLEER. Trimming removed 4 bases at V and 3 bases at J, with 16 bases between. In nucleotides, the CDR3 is TGCGCCAGCAGCCCAACGCGGGAATGGGGCTACGAGCAGTACTTC. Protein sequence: CASSPTREWGYEQYF.

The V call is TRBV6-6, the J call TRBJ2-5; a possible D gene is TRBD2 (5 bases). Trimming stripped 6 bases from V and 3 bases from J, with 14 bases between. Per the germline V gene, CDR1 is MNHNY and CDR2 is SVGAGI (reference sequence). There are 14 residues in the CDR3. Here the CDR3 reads CASSRREWEETQYF. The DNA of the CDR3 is TGTGCCAGCAGCCGAAGGGAGTGGGAAGAGACCCAGTACTTC.

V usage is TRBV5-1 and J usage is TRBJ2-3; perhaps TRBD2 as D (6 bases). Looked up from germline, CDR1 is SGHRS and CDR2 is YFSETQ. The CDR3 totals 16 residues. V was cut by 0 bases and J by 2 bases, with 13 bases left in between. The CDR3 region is CASSLVVAETTDTQYF. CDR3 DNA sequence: TGCGCCAGCAGCTTGGTTGTAGCGGAGACCACAGATACGCAGTATTTT.

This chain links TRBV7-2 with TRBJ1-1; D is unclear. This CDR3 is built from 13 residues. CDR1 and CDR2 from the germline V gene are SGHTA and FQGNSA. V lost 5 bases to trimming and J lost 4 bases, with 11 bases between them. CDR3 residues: CASSQRHLTEAFF. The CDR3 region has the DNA TGTGCCAGCAGCCAGAGACACCTCACTGAAGCTTTCTTT.

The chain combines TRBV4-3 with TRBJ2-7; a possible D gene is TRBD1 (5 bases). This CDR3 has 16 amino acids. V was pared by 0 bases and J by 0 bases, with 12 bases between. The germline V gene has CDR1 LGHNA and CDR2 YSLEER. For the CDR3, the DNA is TGCGCCAGCAGCCAAGATTGGGGCAGGGCCTCCTACGAGCAGTACTTC. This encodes CASSQDWGRASYEQYF.

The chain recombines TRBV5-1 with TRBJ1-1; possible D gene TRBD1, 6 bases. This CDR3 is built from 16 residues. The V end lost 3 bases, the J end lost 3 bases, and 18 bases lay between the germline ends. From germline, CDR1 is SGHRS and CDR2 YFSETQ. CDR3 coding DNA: TGCGCCAGCAGCTACTACTCCACAGGGTTTGACACTGAAGCTTTCTTT. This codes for CASSYYSTGFDTEAFF.

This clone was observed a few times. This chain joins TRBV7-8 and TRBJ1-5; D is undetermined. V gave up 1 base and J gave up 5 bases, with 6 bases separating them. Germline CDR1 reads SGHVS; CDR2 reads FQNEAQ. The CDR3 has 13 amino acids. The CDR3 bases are TGTGCCAGCAGCTTAGACCGGTATCAGCCCCAGCATTTT. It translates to CASSLDRYQPQHF.

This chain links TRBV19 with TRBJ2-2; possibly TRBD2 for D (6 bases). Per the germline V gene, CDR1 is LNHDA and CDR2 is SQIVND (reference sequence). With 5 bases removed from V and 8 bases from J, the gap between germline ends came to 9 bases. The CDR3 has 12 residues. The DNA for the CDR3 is TGTGCCAGTAGTTCGGGAGTTGGGGAGCTGTTTTTT. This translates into CASSSGVGELFF.

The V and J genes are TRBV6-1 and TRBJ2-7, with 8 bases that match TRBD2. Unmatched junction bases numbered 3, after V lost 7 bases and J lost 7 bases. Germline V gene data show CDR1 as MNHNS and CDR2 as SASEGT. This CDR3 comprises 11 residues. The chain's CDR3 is CASIRGGEQYF. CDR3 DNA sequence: TGTGCCAGCATACGCGGGGGGGAGCAGTACTTC.

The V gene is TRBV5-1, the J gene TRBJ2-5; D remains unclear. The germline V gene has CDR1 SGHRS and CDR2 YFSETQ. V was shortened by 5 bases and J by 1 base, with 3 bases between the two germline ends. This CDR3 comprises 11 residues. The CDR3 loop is CASRRQETQYF. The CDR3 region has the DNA TGCGCCAGCAGACGCCAAGAGACCCAGTACTTC.

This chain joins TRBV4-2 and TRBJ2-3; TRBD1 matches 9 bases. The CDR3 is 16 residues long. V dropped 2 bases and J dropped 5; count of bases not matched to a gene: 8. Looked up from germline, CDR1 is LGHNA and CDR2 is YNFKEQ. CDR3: CASSQRTGVYLDTQYF. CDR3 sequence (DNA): TGTGCCAGCAGCCAACGGACAGGGGTATATTTAGATACGCAGTATTTT.

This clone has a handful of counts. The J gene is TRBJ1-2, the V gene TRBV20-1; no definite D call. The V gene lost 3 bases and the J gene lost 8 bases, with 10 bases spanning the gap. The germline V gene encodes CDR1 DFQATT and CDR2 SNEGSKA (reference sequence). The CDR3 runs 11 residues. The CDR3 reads CSARPPEGYTF. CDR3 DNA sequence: TGCAGTGCTAGGCCGCCGGAGGGCTACACCTTC.

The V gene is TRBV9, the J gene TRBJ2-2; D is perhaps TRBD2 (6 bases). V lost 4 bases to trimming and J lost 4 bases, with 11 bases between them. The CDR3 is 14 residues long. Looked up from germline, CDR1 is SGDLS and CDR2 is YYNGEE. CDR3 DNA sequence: TGTGCCAGCAGCAAGGGACTTACCACCGGGGAGCTGTTTTTT. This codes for CASSKGLTTGELFF.

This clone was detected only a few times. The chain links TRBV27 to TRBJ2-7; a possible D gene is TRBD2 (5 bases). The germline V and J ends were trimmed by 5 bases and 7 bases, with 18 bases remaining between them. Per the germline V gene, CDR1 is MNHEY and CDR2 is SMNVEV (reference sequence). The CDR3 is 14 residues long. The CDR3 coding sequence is TGTGCCAGCAGTGCCCGGGATCCCCTCCAGGAGCAGTACTTC. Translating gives CASSARDPLQEQYF.

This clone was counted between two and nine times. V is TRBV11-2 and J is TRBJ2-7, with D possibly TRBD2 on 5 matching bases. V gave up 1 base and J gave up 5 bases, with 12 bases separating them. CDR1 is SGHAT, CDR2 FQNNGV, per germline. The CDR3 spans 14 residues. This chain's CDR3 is CASSLARRAHEQYF. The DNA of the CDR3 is TGTGCCAGCAGCTTAGCCCGGCGGGCTCACGAGCAGTACTTC.

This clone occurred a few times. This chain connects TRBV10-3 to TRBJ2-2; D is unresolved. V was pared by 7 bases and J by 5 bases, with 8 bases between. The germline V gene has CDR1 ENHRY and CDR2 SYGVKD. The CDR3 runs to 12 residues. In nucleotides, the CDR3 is TGTGCCATCAAAGCCCGGACCGGGGAGCTGTTTTTT. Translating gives CAIKARTGELFF.

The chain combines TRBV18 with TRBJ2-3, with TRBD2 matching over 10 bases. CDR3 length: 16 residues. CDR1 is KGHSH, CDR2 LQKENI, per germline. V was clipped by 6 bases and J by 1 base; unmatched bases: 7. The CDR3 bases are TGTGCCAGCTCGACAAGCGGGAGGGCCGGCACAGATACGCAGTATTTT. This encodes CASSTSGRAGTDTQYF.

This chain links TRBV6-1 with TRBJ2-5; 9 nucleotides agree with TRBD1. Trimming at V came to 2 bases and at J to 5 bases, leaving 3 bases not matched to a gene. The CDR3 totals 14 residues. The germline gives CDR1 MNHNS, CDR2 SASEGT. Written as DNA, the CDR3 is TGTGCCAGCAGTGAAAGAGGGACAGGGGAGACCCAGTACTTC. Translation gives CASSERGTGETQYF.

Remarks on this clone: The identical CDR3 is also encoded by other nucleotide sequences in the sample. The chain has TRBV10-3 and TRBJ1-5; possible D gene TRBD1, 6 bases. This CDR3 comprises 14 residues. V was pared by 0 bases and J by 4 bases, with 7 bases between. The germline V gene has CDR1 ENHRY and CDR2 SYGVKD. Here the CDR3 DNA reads TGTGCCATCAGTGAGTCAGGGGGTAATCAGCCCCAGCATTTT. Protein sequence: CAISESGGNQPQHF.

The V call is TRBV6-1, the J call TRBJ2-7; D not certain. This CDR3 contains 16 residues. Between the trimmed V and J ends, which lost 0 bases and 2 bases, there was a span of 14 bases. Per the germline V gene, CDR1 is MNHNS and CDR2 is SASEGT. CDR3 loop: CASSEAHWEETYEQYF. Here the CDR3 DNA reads TGTGCCAGCAGTGAAGCCCATTGGGAAGAGACCTACGAGCAGTACTTC.

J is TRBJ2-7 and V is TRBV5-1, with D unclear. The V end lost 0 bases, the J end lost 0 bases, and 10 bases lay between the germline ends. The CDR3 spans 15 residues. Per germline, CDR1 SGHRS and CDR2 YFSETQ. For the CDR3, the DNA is TGCGCCAGCAGCTTGGAACACAGCCGCTCCTACGAGCAGTACTTC. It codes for CASSLEHSRSYEQYF. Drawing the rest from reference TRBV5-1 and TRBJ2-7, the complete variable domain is KAGVTQTPRYLIKTRGQQVTLSCSPISGHRSVSWYQQTPGQGLQFLFEYFSETQRNKGNFPGRFSGRQFSNSRSEMNVSTLELGDSALYLCASSLEHSRSYEQYFGPGTRLTVT.

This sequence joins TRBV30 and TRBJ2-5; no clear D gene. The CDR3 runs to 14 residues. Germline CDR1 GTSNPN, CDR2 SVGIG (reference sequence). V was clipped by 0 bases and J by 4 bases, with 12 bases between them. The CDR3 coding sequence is TGTGCCTGGAGTGTAGTGGGGATAGGAGAGACCCAGTACTTC. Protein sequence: CAWSVVGIGETQYF.

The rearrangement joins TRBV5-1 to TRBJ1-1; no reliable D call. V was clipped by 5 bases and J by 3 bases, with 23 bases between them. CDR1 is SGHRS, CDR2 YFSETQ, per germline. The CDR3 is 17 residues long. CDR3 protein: CASSPYLELSSYTEAFF. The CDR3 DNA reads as TGCGCCAGCAGTCCCTACCTGGAATTAAGCTCTTACACTGAAGCTTTCTTT. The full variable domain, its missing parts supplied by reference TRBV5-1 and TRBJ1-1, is KAGVTQTPRYLIKTRGQQVTLSCSPISGHRSVSWYQQTPGQGLQFLFEYFSETQRNKGNFPGRFSGRQFSNSRSEMNVSTLELGDSALYLCASSPYLELSSYTEAFFGQGTRLTVV.